These 3 T cell receptor beta chains were sequenced from one sample in a study of blood T cell repertoires in COVID-19. Clones were read by immunoSEQ multiplex PCR, and TCRdb kept only the in-frame ones, dropping some. The table records 290,000 or so clones, approximately 93% of them present only once. The source material was peripheral blood. These TCRs come from a woman in her twenties or thirties with COVID-19, enrolled during active disease.

V is TRBV29-1 and J is TRBJ2-7, with TRBD1 matching 7 bases. The CDR3 runs 12 residues. CDR1 is SQVTM and CDR2 is ANQGSEA in the germline V gene. V lost 7 bases to trimming and J lost 2 bases; unmatched junction nucleotides: 5. The CDR3 DNA is TGCAGCGCTATGACAGGGACCTACGAGCAGTACTTC. Its translation is CSAMTGTYEQYF.

This clone was seen just once. The chain is built from TRBV5-1 and TRBJ1-1; D gene unclear. The CDR3 length is 14 residues. CDR1 SGHRS and CDR2 YFSETQ come from the germline V gene. Deletions cut 2 bases from V and 0 bases from J, with 8 bases between. In nucleotides, the CDR3 is TGCGCCAGCAGCTTTAGACAAATGAACACTGAAGCTTTCTTT. This encodes CASSFRQMNTEAFF.

The chain uses TRBV7-8 and TRBJ2-1; 7 positions agree with TRBD1. The CDR3 is made up of 14 amino acids. Germline trimming cut 2 bases from V and 6 bases from J; bases unmatched to any gene: 4. Germline V lookup: CDR1 SGHVS, CDR2 FQNEAQ. Here the CDR3 reads CASSLRGLGNEQFF. CDR3 nucleotide sequence: TGTGCCAGCAGCTTAAGGGGGCTCGGCAATGAGCAGTTCTTC. The full variable domain, its missing parts supplied by reference TRBV7-8 and TRBJ2-1, is GAGVSQSPRYKVAKRGQDVALRCDPISGHVSLFWYQQALGQGPEFLTYFQNEAQLDKSGLPSDRFFAERPEGSVSTLKIQRTQQEDSAVYLCASSLRGLGNEQFFGPGTRLTVL.